This T cell receptor (beta chain) was sequenced in a study of radiotherapy plus CTLA-4 blockade in lung cancer. Study-level background: Objective responses were documented in about 20% of patients, with disease control in about 31%.

A word on this clone: Its antigen is unknown.

The study's findings and limits: Response, reportedly, was best predicted by interferon-beta along with early blood T cell clone dynamics. Researchers report tumor-derived TCR clones expanding in blood after radiotherapy plus ipilimumab.

The CDR3 spans 15 residues. The V end lost 5 bases, the J end lost 5 bases, and 15 bases lay between the germline ends. Germline-derived CDR1 and CDR2 are SGHVS and FQNEAQ. It was focal radiation plus CTLA-4 blockade with ipilimumab that patients with chemo-refractory metastatic non-small-cell lung cancer received. Sequenced by immunoSEQ multiplex PCR; TCRdb stores in-frame clones only, minus some. The sample gives 45,000 or so clones, 65% to 85% of which show up once; roughly 11% is in the top ten. The sequence was collected from a human donor with non-small cell lung cancer who had stable disease on radiotherapy plus ipilimumab. The specimen was peripheral blood, collected from a patient treated with radiotherapy plus ipilimumab. The chain employs TRBV7-8 and TRBJ1-4; perhaps TRBD1 as D (6 bases). CDR3 nucleotides: TGTGCCAGCAGCGCCCAGGGGCACCACAATGAAAAACTGTTTTTT. Translating gives CASSAQGHHNEKLFF.